This note documents a single TCR beta chain sequence. Antigen specificity is unknown. At one boundary the junction diverges from the germline segment, which might be a read error. The record originates from a study of blood T cells in healthy people across ages. Study in general: About one barcoded beta molecule per two T cells was captured by template switching. Study-wide results and limits: Strong correlation was found linking TCR beta diversity to naive T cell percentage. Higher diversity, along with more naive CD4+ cells, distinguished long-lived donors from aged donors. Calculation of diversity from one million T cells yielded estimates considered to be underestimates.

PCR was performed a second time for about 6 to 12 cycles using a sample-barcoded 5' primer and a J-beta primer mix. TCRdb re-analysed the 5' RACE reads in MiXCR, keeping a single row per CDR3 protein. The data contain roughly 1,700,000 distinct CDR3 sequences, 28% of them singletons. The sequence was collected from a woman between 25 and 40 years old in good health. Sequences were obtained from blood.

DNA of the CDR3: TGCAGCGTATCCCTAGGTGGGTCAGGGTCGTACGATCAGTACTTC. It translates to CSVSLGGSGSYDQYF. V gene TRBV29-1 combines with J gene TRBJ2-7; D is possibly TRBD1 (5 bases). From germline, CDR1 is SQVTM and CDR2 ANQGSEA. CDR3 length: 15 amino acids.